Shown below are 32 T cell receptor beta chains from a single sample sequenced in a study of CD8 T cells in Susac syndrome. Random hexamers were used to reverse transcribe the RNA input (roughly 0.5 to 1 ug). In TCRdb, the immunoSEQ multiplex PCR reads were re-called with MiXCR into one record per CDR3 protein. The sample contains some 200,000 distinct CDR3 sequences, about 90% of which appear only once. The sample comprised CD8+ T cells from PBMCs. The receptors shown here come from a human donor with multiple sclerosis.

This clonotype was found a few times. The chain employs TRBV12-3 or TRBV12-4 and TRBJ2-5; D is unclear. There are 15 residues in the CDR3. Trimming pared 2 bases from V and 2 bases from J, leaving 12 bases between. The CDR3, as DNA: TGTGCCAGCAGTTTATCTCCCGCCAGTCAAGAGACCCAGTACTTC. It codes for CASSLSPASQETQYF.

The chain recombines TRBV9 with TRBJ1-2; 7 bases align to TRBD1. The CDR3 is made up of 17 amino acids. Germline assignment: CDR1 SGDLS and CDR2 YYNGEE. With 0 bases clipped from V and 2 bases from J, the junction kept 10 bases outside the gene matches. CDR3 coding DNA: TGTGCCAGCAGCGTAGAATCAGGGGAGACAGGGAACTATGGCTACACCTTC. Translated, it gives CASSVESGETGNYGYTF.

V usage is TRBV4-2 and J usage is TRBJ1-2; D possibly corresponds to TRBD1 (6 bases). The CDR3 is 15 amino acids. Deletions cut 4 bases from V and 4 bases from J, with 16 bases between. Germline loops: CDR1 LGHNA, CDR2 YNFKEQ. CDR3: CASSPGQSIVYGYTF. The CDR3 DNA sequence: TGTGCCAGCAGCCCAGGACAGTCAATAGTCTATGGCTACACCTTC.

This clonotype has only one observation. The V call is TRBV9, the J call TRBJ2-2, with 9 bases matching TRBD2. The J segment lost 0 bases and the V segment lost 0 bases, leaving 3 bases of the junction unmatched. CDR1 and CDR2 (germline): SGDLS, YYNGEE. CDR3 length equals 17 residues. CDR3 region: CASSVVPSGANTGELFF. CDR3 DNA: TGTGCCAGCAGCGTAGTCCCTAGCGGGGCGAACACCGGGGAGCTGTTTTTT.

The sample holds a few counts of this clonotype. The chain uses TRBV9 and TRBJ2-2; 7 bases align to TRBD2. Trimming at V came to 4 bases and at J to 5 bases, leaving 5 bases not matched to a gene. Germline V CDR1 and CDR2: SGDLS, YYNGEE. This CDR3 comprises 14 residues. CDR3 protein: CASSPAGDTGELFF. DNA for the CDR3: TGTGCCAGCAGCCCCGCGGGAGATACCGGGGAGCTGTTTTTT.

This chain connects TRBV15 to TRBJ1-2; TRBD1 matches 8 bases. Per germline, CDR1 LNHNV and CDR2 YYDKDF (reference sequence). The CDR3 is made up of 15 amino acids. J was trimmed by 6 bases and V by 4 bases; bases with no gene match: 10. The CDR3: CATSTEGTGGHGYTF. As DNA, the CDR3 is TGTGCCACCAGCACCGAAGGGACAGGCGGACATGGCTACACCTTC.

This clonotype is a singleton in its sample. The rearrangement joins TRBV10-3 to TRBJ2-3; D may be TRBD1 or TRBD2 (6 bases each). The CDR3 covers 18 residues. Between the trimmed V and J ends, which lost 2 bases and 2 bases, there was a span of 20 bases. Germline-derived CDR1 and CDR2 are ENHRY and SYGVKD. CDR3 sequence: CAISEKRAGHFITDTQYF. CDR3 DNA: TGTGCCATCAGTGAGAAGCGTGCGGGACATTTCATCACAGATACGCAGTATTTT.

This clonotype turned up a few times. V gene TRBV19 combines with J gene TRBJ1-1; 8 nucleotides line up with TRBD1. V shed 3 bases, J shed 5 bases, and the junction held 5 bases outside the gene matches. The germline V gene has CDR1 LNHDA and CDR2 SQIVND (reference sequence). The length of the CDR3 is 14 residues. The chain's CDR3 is CASSIQGAGTEAFF. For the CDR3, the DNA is TGTGCCAGTAGTATTCAGGGGGCAGGGACTGAAGCTTTCTTT.

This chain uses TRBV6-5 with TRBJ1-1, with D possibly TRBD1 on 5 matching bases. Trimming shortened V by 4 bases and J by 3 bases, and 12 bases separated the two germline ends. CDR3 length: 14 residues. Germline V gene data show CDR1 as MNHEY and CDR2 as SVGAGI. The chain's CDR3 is CASSLAGWDTEAFF. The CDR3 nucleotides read TGTGCCAGCAGTTTGGCAGGGTGGGACACTGAAGCTTTCTTT.

DNA for the CDR3: TGCAGCGTGGCAGGGGGAGTTCACACTGAAGCTTTCTTT. Amino acids: CSVAGGVHTEAFF. This chain uses TRBV29-1 with TRBJ1-1; TRBD1 matches at 7 bases. Trimming at V came to 6 bases and at J to 3 bases, leaving 7 bases not matched to a gene. Germline V CDR1 and CDR2: SQVTM, ANQGSEA. The CDR3 is 13 amino acids.

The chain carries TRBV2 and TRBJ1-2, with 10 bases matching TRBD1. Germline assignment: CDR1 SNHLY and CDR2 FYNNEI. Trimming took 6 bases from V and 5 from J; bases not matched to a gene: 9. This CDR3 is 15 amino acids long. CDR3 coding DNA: TGTGCCAGCAGCCCCAGACAGGGGGCTGGTTATGGCTACACCTTC. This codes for CASSPRQGAGYGYTF.

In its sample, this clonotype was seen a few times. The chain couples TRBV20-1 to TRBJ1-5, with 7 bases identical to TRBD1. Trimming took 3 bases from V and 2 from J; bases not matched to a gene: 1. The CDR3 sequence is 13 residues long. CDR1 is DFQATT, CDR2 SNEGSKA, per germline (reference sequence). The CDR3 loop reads CSARQGGNQPQHF. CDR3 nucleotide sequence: TGCAGTGCTAGGCAGGGGGGCAATCAGCCCCAGCATTTT.

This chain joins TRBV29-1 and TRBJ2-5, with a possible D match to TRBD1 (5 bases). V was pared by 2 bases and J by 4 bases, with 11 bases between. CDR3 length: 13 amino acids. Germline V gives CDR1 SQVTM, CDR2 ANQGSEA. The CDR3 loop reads CSVELPQGETQYF. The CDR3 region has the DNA TGCAGCGTTGAACTACCCCAGGGAGAGACCCAGTACTTC.

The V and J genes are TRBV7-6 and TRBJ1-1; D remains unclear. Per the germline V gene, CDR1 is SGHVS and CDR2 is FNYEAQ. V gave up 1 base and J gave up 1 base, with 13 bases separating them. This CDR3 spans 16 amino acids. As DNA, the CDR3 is TGTGCCAGCAGCTTAGGGTCTCCTGGCCCGAACACTGAAGCTTTCTTT. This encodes CASSLGSPGPNTEAFF.

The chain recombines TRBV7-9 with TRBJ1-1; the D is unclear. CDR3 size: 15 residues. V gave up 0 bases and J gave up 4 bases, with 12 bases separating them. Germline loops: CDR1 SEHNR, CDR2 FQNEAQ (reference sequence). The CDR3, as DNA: TGTGCCAGCAGCTTAGCGTCAGGAGCGGTCACTGAAGCTTTCTTT. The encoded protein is CASSLASGAVTEAFF.

The CDR3: CASSPGGGANYGYTF. Written as DNA, the CDR3 is TGTGCCAGTAGTCCGGGGGGGGGAGCTAACTATGGCTACACCTTC. The genes are TRBV19 and TRBJ1-2; tentatively, D is TRBD1 (5 bases). V was cut by 5 bases and J by 0 bases, with 13 bases left in between. The CDR3 is 15 residues long. Germline V lookup: CDR1 LNHDA, CDR2 SQIVND (reference sequence).

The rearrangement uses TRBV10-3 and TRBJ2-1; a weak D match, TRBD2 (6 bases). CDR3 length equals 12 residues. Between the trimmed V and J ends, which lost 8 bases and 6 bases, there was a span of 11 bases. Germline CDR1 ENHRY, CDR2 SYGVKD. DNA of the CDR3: TGTGCCATCTTGCAGGGAGGCAATGAGCAGTTCTTC. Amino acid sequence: CAILQGGNEQFF.

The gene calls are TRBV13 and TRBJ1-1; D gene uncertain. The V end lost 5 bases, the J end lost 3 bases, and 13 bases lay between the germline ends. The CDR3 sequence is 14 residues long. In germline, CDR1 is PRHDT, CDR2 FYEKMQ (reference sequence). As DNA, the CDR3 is TGTGCCAGCAGCCCCCGGCTACCGGACACTGAAGCTTTCTTT. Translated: CASSPRLPDTEAFF.

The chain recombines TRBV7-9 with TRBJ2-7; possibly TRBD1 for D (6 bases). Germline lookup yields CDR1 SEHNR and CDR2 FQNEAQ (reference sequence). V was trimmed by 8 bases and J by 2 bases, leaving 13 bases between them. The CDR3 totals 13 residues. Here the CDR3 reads CASGEQGAYEQYF. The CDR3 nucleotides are TGTGCCAGCGGGGAACAGGGTGCCTACGAGCAGTACTTC.

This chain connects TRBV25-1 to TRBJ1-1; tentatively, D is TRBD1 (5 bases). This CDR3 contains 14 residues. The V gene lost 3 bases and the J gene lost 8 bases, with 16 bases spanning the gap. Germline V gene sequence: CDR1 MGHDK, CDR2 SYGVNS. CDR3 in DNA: TGTGCCAGCAGTGATACAGGTCTCACTGCAGAAGCTTTCTTT. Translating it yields CASSDTGLTAEAFF.

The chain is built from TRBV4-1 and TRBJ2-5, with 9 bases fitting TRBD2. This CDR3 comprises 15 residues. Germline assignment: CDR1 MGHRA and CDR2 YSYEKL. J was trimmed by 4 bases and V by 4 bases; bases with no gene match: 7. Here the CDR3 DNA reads TGCGCCAGCAGCCCCGGAACTAGCGGGCCAGAGACCCAGTACTTC. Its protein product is CASSPGTSGPETQYF.

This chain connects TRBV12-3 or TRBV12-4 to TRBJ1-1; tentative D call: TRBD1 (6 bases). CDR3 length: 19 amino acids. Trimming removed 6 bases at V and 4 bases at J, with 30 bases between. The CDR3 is CASSKEKTGRGSSGTEAFF. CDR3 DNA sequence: TGTGCCAGCAGCAAAGAAAAGACAGGTAGGGGGTCTAGCGGCACTGAAGCTTTCTTT.

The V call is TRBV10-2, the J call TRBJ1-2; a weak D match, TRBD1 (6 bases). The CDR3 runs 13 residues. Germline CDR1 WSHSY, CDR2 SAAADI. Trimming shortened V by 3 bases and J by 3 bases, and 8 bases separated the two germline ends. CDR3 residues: CASSEQGYYGYTF. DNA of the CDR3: TGCGCCAGCAGTGAACAGGGCTACTATGGCTACACCTTC.

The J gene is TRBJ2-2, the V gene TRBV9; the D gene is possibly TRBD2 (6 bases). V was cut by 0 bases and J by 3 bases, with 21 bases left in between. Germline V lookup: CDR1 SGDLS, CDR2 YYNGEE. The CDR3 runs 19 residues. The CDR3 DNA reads TGTGCCAGCAGCGTAGATGGCACCGGGGGTCATTCTGACACCGGGGAGCTGTTTTTT. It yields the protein CASSVDGTGGHSDTGELFF.

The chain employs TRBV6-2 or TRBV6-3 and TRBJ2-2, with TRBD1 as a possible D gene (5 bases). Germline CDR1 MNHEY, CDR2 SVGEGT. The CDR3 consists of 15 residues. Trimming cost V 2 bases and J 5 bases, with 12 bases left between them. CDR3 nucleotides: TGTGCCAGCAGTTACGAGAGCAGGGAAACCGGGGAGCTGTTTTTT. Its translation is CASSYESRETGELFF.

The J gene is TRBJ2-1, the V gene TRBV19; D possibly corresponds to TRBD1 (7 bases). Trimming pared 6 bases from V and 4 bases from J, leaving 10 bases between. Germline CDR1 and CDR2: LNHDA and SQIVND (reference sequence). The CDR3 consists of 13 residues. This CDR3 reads CASSRGRYNEQFF. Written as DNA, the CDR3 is TGTGCCAGTAGCAGGGGGAGGTACAATGAGCAGTTCTTC.

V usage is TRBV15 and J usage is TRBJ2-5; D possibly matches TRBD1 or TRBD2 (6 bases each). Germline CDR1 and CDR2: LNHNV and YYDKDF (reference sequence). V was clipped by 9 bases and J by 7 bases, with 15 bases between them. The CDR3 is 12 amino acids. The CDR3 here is CATGASDTTQYF. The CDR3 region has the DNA TGTGCCACGGGGGCTAGCGACACGACCCAGTACTTC.

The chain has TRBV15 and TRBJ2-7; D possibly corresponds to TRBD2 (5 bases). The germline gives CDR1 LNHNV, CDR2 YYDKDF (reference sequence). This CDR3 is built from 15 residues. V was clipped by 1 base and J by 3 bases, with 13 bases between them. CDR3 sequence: CATSRVGEGHYEQYF. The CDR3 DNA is TGTGCCACCAGCAGAGTCGGAGAGGGCCACTACGAGCAGTACTTC.

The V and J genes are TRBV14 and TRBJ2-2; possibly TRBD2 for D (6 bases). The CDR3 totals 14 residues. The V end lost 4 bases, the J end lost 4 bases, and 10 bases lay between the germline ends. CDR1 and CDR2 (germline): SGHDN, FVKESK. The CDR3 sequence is CASSPAGGTGELFF. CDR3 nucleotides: TGTGCCAGCAGCCCCGCCGGGGGCACCGGGGAGCTGTTTTTT.

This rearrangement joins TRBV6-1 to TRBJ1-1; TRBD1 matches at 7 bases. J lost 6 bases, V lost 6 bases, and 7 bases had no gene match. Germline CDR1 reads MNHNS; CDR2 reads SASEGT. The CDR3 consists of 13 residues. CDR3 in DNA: TGTGCCAGCAGCGAGACAGGGATCCCTGAAGCTTTCTTT. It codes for CASSETGIPEAFF.

The CDR3 reads CASSFWGTTGELFF. CDR3 DNA: TGTGCCAGCAGCTTCTGGGGCACCACCGGGGAGCTGTTTTTT. This rearrangement joins TRBV7-9 to TRBJ2-2, with D perhaps TRBD1 (5 bases). The CDR3 sequence is 14 residues long. Trimming pared 3 bases from V and 4 bases from J, leaving 9 bases between. Per the germline V gene, CDR1 is SEHNR and CDR2 is FQNEAQ (reference sequence). The full variable domain, rest sourced from reference TRBV7-9 and TRBJ2-2, is DTGVSQNPRHKITKRGQNVTFRCDPISEHNRLYWYRQTLGQGPEFLTYFQNEAQLEKSRLLSDRFSAERPKGSFSTLEIQRTEQGDSAMYLCASSFWGTTGELFFGEGSRLTVL.

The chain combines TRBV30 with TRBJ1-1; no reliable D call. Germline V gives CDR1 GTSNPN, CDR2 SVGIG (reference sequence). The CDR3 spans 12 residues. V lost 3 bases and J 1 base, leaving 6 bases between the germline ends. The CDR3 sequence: CAWRSWNTEAFF. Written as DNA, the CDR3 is TGTGCCTGGAGGTCGTGGAACACTGAAGCTTTCTTT.